This T cell receptor beta chain emerged from a study of CD8 T cells in Susac syndrome. This CDR3 has 13 residues. Deletions cut 1 base from V and 7 bases from J, with 8 bases between. Germline V gene lookup returns CDR1 LGHNA and CDR2 YNFKEQ. The RNA, roughly 0.45 to 1 ug, was put through reverse transcription using random hexamers. MiXCR, applied by TCRdb to the immunoSEQ multiplex PCR reads, yields one record per CDR3 protein. The repertoire holds approximately 200,000 distinct CDR3 sequences, with approximately 95% as singletons. The specimen sequenced was CD4+ T cells from PBMCs. This rearrangement joins TRBV4-2 to TRBJ2-1; D remains unclear. The receptor was isolated from a human donor with multiple sclerosis. Here the CDR3 reads CASSQAPRNEQFF. CDR3 DNA: TGTGCCAGCAGCCAAGCACCGAGGAATGAGCAGTTCTTC.